Listed below are T cell receptor beta chains from one sample, sequenced in a study of blood T cell repertoires in COVID-19. Clones were read by immunoSEQ multiplex PCR, and TCRdb kept only the in-frame ones, dropping some. The sample consists of around 250,000 clones, 86% of them appearing once. The sequenced material came from peripheral blood. The source is a man between 18 and 29 years old with active or convalescent COVID-19. Both conserved end residues are part of each CDR3. The D gene is left open where the match is weak. Part of the rows lack a size; the others show once, few, many or a class for expanded clones.

CDR3aa	CDR3nt	abundance	d_gene	v_gene	j_gene
CASSLVSQETQYF	TGTGCCAGCAGCTTGGTCAGTCAAGAGACCCAGTACTTC	-	-	TRBV5-6	TRBJ2-5
CASRSSGTTQYF	TGTGCCAGCAGATCGTCGGGTACAACGCAGTATTTT	-	-	TRBV27	TRBJ2-3
CASSSPGGTQYF	TGTGCCAGCAGCTCCCCGGGGGGGACCCAGTACTTC	-	TRBD2	TRBV11-3	TRBJ2-5
CASSEIGSEGAFF	TGTGCCAGCAGTGAGATTGGCAGCGAGGGAGCTTTCTTT	-	-	TRBV6-1	TRBJ1-1
CASTLGTGPASAEAFF	TGTGCCAGCACCCTTGGGACAGGGCCCGCCTCAGCTGAAGCTTTCTTT	-	TRBD1	TRBV28	TRBJ1-1
CASSLSSAGANTGELFF	TGTGCCAGCAGTTTGTCTTCTGCGGGCGCGAACACCGGGGAGCTGTTTTTT	-	-	TRBV28	TRBJ2-2
CASSEGRIYGYTF	TGTGCCAGCAGTGAGGGCAGAATCTATGGCTACACCTTC	-	-	TRBV2	TRBJ1-2
CASSPPTGGKNTGELFF	TGTGCCAGCTCACCACCAACAGGGGGCAAGAACACCGGGGAGCTGTTTTTT	-	TRBD1	TRBV18	TRBJ2-2
CASSYSMAGGIQPQHF	TGTGCCAGCAGTTACTCGATGGCAGGGGGCATTCAGCCCCAGCATTTT	-	TRBD1	TRBV6-6	TRBJ1-5
CASSHLIRDRAYQETQYF	TGCGCCAGCAGTCACCTGATTAGGGACAGGGCGTACCAAGAGACCCAGTACTTC	once	TRBD1	TRBV23-1	TRBJ2-5
CASSPSTGTYNEQFF	TGTGCCAGCAGCCCCAGTACAGGTACTTACAATGAGCAGTTCTTC	-	-	TRBV3-1/TRBV3-2	TRBJ2-1
CASSLEAGKETQYF	TGCGCCAGCAGCTTGGAGGCGGGTAAAGAGACCCAGTACTTC	-	-	TRBV5-1	TRBJ2-5
CASRRQAPGYTF	TGTGCCAGCAGGAGACAGGCTCCAGGCTACACCTTC	-	-	TRBV12-3/TRBV12-4	TRBJ1-2
CASSPLTTSTDTQYF	TGTGCCAGCTCACCGCTGACGACTAGCACAGATACGCAGTATTTT	-	-	TRBV18	TRBJ2-3
CASTGRGGRNSYEQYF	TGTGCCAGTACGGGGAGGGGAGGAAGAAACTCCTACGAGCAGTACTTC	few	TRBD2	TRBV19	TRBJ2-7
CASSIGVDSPYEQYF	TGTGCCAGTAGTATTGGGGTTGACAGCCCCTACGAGCAGTACTTC	-	-	TRBV19	TRBJ2-7
CAISESDGGTEAFF	TGTGCCATCAGTGAGTCTGACGGGGGGACTGAAGCTTTCTTT	-	-	TRBV10-3	TRBJ1-1
CASSQRTGSTGELFF	TGTGCCAGCAGCCAACGTACAGGGAGCACCGGGGAGCTGTTTTTT	-	-	TRBV7-2	TRBJ2-2
CASSHGLAGESYEQYF	TGCGCCAGCAGCCACGGACTAGCGGGAGAATCATACGAGCAGTACTTC	few	TRBD2	TRBV4-3	TRBJ2-7
CATTVSGRTGELFF	TGTGCCACAACGGTGAGCGGGCGAACCGGGGAGCTGTTTTTT	-	-	TRBV10-3	TRBJ2-2
CASREDTNQPQHF	TGTGCCAGCAGAGAGGACACCAATCAGCCCCAGCATTTT	-	-	TRBV28	TRBJ1-5
CASSFLTGTESYNEQFF	TGTGCCAGCAGTTTTTTGACCGGGACAGAGTCCTACAATGAGCAGTTCTTC	few	TRBD1	TRBV28	TRBJ2-1